Following are 25 T cell receptor beta chains from one sample sequenced in a study of T cell repertoires in cytomegalovirus infection. TCRdb processed the reads anew with MiXCR; each CDR3 protein has one entry. The table includes about 740,000 distinct CDR3 sequences, approximately 40% detected once. The sequencing input was PBMCs. The receptors derive from a human donor in good health (CMV status not recorded). Some clones in this sample may be carry-over from other donors' samples.

The chain links TRBV5-6 to TRBJ1-4; 7 bases line up with TRBD1. Trimming at V came to 3 bases and at J to 6 bases, leaving 11 bases not matched to a gene. This CDR3 spans 16 amino acids. Germline assignment: CDR1 SGHDT and CDR2 YYEEEE. The CDR3 DNA reads TGTGCCAGCAGCTCCCGATTAAAGGGGGCTGATGAAAAACTGTTTTTT. It is translated as CASSSRLKGADEKLFF.

This clonotype was seen a handful of times. V usage is TRBV7-9 and J usage is TRBJ2-5; D is ambiguous. V dropped 1 base and J dropped 5 bases, with 8 bases sitting between them. The CDR3 sequence is 13 residues long. CDR1 is SEHNR and CDR2 is FQNEAQ in the germline V gene (reference sequence). This CDR3 is CASSLGVAETQYF. As DNA, the CDR3 is TGTGCCAGCAGCTTAGGGGTTGCGGAGACCCAGTACTTC.

This clonotype was detected many times. The chain employs TRBV7-2 and TRBJ1-2; perhaps TRBD1 as D (5 bases). CDR3 length: 13 residues. Trimming removed 1 base from V and 5 bases from J, with 8 bases in between. Germline lookup yields CDR1 SGHTA and CDR2 FQGNSA. DNA for the CDR3: TGTGCCAGCAGCTTAGGGGGCCCTTATGGCTACACCTTC. This gives the protein CASSLGGPYGYTF.

This clonotype has more than one count but fewer than ten. The chain links TRBV7-4 to TRBJ2-5; 7 nucleotides agree with TRBD2. The CDR3 extends over 13 amino acids. The germline gives CDR1 SGHVT, CDR2 SQSDAQ. The trim removed 5 bases at V and 5 bases at J, leaving 5 bases unmatched. This CDR3 reads CASSTPGGETQYF. CDR3 DNA: TGTGCCAGCAGCACGCCCGGGGGGGAGACCCAGTACTTC. Drawing the rest from reference TRBV7-4 and TRBJ2-5, the complete variable domain is GAGVSQSPRYKVAKRGRDVALRCDSISGHVTLYWYRQTLGQGSEVLTYSQSDAQRDKSGRPSGRFSAERPERSVSTLKIQRTEQGDSAVYLCASSTPGGETQYFGPGTRLLVL.

There are a few counts of this clonotype. The V gene is TRBV28, the J gene TRBJ1-5; possible D gene TRBD1, 6 bases. The CDR3 sequence is 13 residues long. CDR1 and CDR2 (germline): MDHEN, SYDVKM. Trimming removed 6 bases at V and 4 bases at J, with 10 bases between. DNA for the CDR3: TGTGCCAGCAGACAAGGGGGGAATCAGCCCCAGCATTTT. This gives the protein CASRQGGNQPQHF.

The gene calls are TRBV19 and TRBJ2-4; D remains ambiguous. Germline V lookup: CDR1 LNHDA, CDR2 SQIVND (reference sequence). The CDR3 covers 15 residues. V was shortened by 6 bases and J by 4 bases, with 16 bases between the two germline ends. The DNA of the CDR3 is TGTGCCAGTAGCACTTCCGGGCCGAAAAAAAACATTCAGTACTTC. Translation gives CASSTSGPKKNIQYF. The whole variable domain, remainder taken from reference TRBV19 and TRBJ2-4, is DGGITQSPKYLFRKEGQNVTLSCEQNLNHDAMYWYRQDPGQGLRLIYYSQIVNDFQKGDIAEGYSVSREKKESFPLTVTSAQKNPTAFYLCASSTSGPKKNIQYFGAGTRLSVL.

V is TRBV7-9 and J is TRBJ2-1; D may be TRBD2 (5 bases). CDR3 length: 15 amino acids. CDR1 is SEHNR and CDR2 is FQNEAQ in the germline V gene (reference sequence). V gave up 5 bases and J gave up 7 bases, with 18 bases separating them. As DNA, the CDR3 is TGTGCCAGCAGCCAAACTAGGATAGGTTCGAATGAGCAGTTCTTC. It is translated as CASSQTRIGSNEQFF. Based on the CDR3 plus reference TRBV7-9 and TRBJ2-1, the full variable domain is DTGVSQNPRHKITKRGQNVTFRCDPISEHNRLYWYRQTLGQGPEFLTYFQNEAQLEKSRLLSDRFSAERPKGSFSTLEIQRTEQGDSAMYLCASSQTRIGSNEQFFGPGTRLTVL.

This clonotype appeared a few times. The rearrangement links TRBV11-3 to TRBJ2-7, with D maybe TRBD2 (5 bases). The CDR3 covers 14 residues. The V and J ends lost 3 bases and 2 bases respectively, with 11 bases between them. Germline V gene lookup returns CDR1 SGHNT and CDR2 YENEEA. CDR3 in amino acids: CASSFGGAPYEQYF. CDR3 bases: TGTGCCAGCAGCTTTGGAGGAGCGCCCTACGAGCAGTACTTC.

V usage is TRBV9 and J usage is TRBJ2-7; D ambiguous. Germline-derived CDR1 and CDR2 are SGDLS and YYNGEE. Trimming removed 0 bases at V and 2 bases at J, with 12 bases between. The CDR3 runs to 15 residues. The CDR3 sequence is CASSVVGGDTYEQYF. For the CDR3, the DNA is TGTGCCAGCAGCGTAGTAGGCGGCGACACCTACGAGCAGTACTTC.

This clonotype appeared a few times. This chain connects TRBV7-9 to TRBJ2-1; 9 bases match TRBD2. This CDR3 has 18 residues. Germline CDR1 is SEHNR and CDR2 is FQNEAQ (reference sequence). The V gene end was trimmed by 2 bases and the J gene end by 0 bases; junction bases not matched to a gene: 8. In DNA, the CDR3 is TGTGCCAGCAGCTTAAGCGCGGGGGGGAGGAGCTCCTACAATGAGCAGTTCTTC. This sequence encodes CASSLSAGGRSSYNEQFF.

This clonotype was seen many times. The chain links TRBV7-6 to TRBJ1-2, with 10 bases aligning to TRBD1. V shed 5 bases, J shed 6 bases, and the junction held 6 bases outside the gene matches. Germline V gene lookup returns CDR1 SGHVS and CDR2 FNYEAQ. The CDR3 runs to 14 residues. CDR3 in amino acids: CASSPTGGLDGYTF. The DNA of the CDR3 is TGTGCCAGCAGCCCGACAGGGGGCTTGGATGGCTACACCTTC.

Comments on this clonotype: The junction departs from the called germline gene at one end, perhaps through a read error. The chain links TRBV11-1 to TRBJ1-6, with unresolved D. Germline V gene data show CDR1 as SGHAT and CDR2 as FQDESV (reference sequence). CDR3 length equals 16 residues. The CDR3 region has the DNA TGTGCCAGCAGCAGAAAACGGCTAGTTGATAATTCACCCCTCCACTTC. It is translated as CASSRKRLVDNSPLHF. The whole variable domain, filled in from reference TRBV11-1 and TRBJ1-6, reads EAEVAQSPRYKITEKSQAVAFWCDPISGHATLYWYRQILGQGPELLVQFQDESVVDDSQLPKDRFSAERLKGVDSTLKIQPAELGDSAMYLCASSRKRLVDNSPLHFGNGTRLTVT.

This clonotype was seen more than once but under ten times. This chain uses TRBV14 with TRBJ1-6; D ambiguous. Germline V gene lookup returns CDR1 SGHDN and CDR2 FVKESK. V was pared by 4 bases and J by 0 bases, with 10 bases between. This CDR3 contains 16 residues. The CDR3 spells CASSRGPRSYNSPLHF. CDR3 nucleotides: TGTGCCAGCAGCCGCGGGCCCCGCTCCTATAATTCACCCCTCCACTTT.

The chain is built from TRBV29-1 and TRBJ2-1, with D possibly being TRBD1 or TRBD2 (5 bases each). Germline V gives CDR1 SQVTM, CDR2 ANQGSEA. The CDR3 spans 13 residues. The germline V and J ends were trimmed by 6 bases and 5 bases, with 14 bases remaining between them. Here the CDR3 DNA reads TGCAGCGTCCCCGGGACGGCTCACAATGAGCAGTTCTTC. Encoded protein: CSVPGTAHNEQFF.

The genes are TRBV6-6 and TRBJ2-3; 7 nucleotides agree with TRBD2. CDR3 length equals 17 residues. The trim removed 5 bases at V and 6 bases at J, leaving 17 bases unmatched. Germline V gene sequence: CDR1 MNHNY, CDR2 SVGAGI (reference sequence). Written as DNA, the CDR3 is TGTGCCAGCAGTCGGACGACGCGGGAGCAATATCCGGATACGCAGTATTTT. Translated, it gives CASSRTTREQYPDTQYF.

This clonotype was found a few times. The chain links TRBV6-6 to TRBJ1-5; no clear D gene. Germline V CDR1 and CDR2: MNHNY, SVGAGI (reference sequence). V dropped 0 bases and J dropped 10 bases, with 10 bases sitting between them. The CDR3 is 13 residues long. Here the CDR3 reads CASSYSRVSPQHF. As DNA, the CDR3 is TGTGCCAGCAGTTACTCGCGGGTGTCCCCCCAGCATTTT.

J is TRBJ2-3 and V is TRBV14, with D hard to call. CDR1 is SGHDN and CDR2 is FVKESK in the germline V gene. V was clipped by 1 base and J by 2 bases, with 13 bases between them. This CDR3 has 16 amino acids. This CDR3 reads CASSQVKDVFTDTQYF. CDR3 sequence (DNA): TGTGCCAGCAGCCAAGTTAAGGATGTATTCACAGATACGCAGTATTTT.

This sequence joins TRBV20-1 and TRBJ1-1; D might be TRBD1 (6 bases). This CDR3 contains 14 residues. CDR1 and CDR2 (germline): DFQATT, SNEGSKA (reference sequence). V lost 6 bases, J lost 0 bases, and 14 bases lay in between. Written as DNA, the CDR3 is TGCAGTGCCAGCCGAGGACAGTTGAACACTGAAGCTTTCTTT. It is translated as CSASRGQLNTEAFF.

The V call is TRBV12-3 or TRBV12-4, the J call TRBJ2-2, with TRBD1 as a possible D gene (5 bases). Deletions cut 2 bases from V and 3 bases from J, with 10 bases between. This CDR3 contains 15 residues. CDR3 region: CASSLIPGYTGELFF. The CDR3 region has the DNA TGTGCCAGCAGTTTAATCCCAGGGTACACCGGGGAGCTGTTTTTT.

This clonotype showed up many times. The genes are TRBV12-3 or TRBV12-4 and TRBJ1-2; 9 nucleotides align to TRBD1. The ends lost 5 bases at V and 4 bases at J; junction bases unmatched: 2. The CDR3 extends over 13 amino acids. CDR3 region: CASSRQGGYGYTF. The CDR3 DNA is TGTGCCAGCAGTCGACAGGGGGGCTATGGCTACACCTTC.

This clonotype was observed many times. This chain links TRBV7-9 with TRBJ2-2; 8 bases map to TRBD2. The V gene's germline CDR1 is SEHNR and CDR2 FQNEAQ (reference sequence). V shed 3 bases, J shed 6 bases, and the junction held 3 bases outside the gene matches. The CDR3 is 14 residues long. The CDR3 bases are TGTGCCAGCAGCTTTACGGGGGGGGCCGGGGAGCTGTTTTTT. Amino acid sequence: CASSFTGGAGELFF.

V usage is TRBV7-6 and J usage is TRBJ2-1, with TRBD1 matching over 9 bases. V shed 5 bases and J 4 bases; nucleotides not matched to a gene: 12. CDR1 and CDR2 from the germline V gene are SGHVS and FNYEAQ. CDR3 length: 17 residues. This chain's CDR3 is CASSVGVRTGAYNEQFF. The CDR3 bases are TGTGCCAGCAGCGTTGGTGTTAGGACAGGGGCTTACAATGAGCAGTTCTTC.

The chain has TRBV18 and TRBJ2-3, with 7 positions matching TRBD1. Trimming cost V 2 bases and J 5 bases; bases outside gene matches: 7. Germline lookup yields CDR1 KGHSH and CDR2 LQKENI. The CDR3 runs 15 residues. In DNA form, the CDR3 reads TGTGCCAGCTCACCATGGCAGGGGGAGAGAGATACGCAGTATTTT. Translating gives CASSPWQGERDTQYF.

J is TRBJ2-7 and V is TRBV6-1, with unresolved D. The germline CDR1 and CDR2 sequences are MNHNS and SASEGT. CDR3 size: 13 residues. The V and J ends lost 7 bases and 2 bases respectively, with 12 bases between them. The CDR3 region has the DNA TGTGCCAGCACAATTGGGGAAGCCTACGAGCAGTACTTC. Amino acids: CASTIGEAYEQYF.

The chain has TRBV9 and TRBJ2-3, with 9 positions matching TRBD2. The CDR3 sequence is 15 residues long. Trimming removed 2 bases from V and 4 bases from J; junction bases left unmatched: 5. Germline CDR1 reads SGDLS; CDR2 reads YYNGEE. As DNA, the CDR3 is TGTGCCAGCAGCGTTGGGCTAGCGGGGTCAGATACGCAGTATTTT. It translates to CASSVGLAGSDTQYF.